Each of the 5 T cell receptor beta chains below was sequenced from the same sample in a study of shared clonotypes between healthy human individuals. Generated by immunoSEQ multiplex PCR, the TCRdb table keeps only in-frame clones and is missing some. This table holds approximately 2,000,000 clones, around 90% found once. Input material: naive CD4+ T cells from PBMCs. Regarding subset: CD45RA+ positively selected. The receptors stem from a man aged 18 to 35 in good health. Some clones in this sample may be carry-over from other donors' samples.

The chain is built from TRBV5-1 and TRBJ2-1; the match to TRBD2 covers 7 bases. Germline CDR1 reads SGHRS; CDR2 reads YFSETQ. This CDR3 has 15 residues. Losses at the gene ends were 4 bases for V and 2 bases for J; bases not matched to a gene: 6. The CDR3 region has the DNA TGCGCCAGCAGCCAGGGAGGGACGACCTACAATGAGCAGTTCTTC. The encoded protein is CASSQGGTTYNEQFF.

The chain is built from TRBV11-2 and TRBJ2-5; 7 bases fit TRBD2. CDR3 size: 13 residues. The V segment lost 8 bases and the J segment 4 bases; nucleotides outside the gene matches: 7. Germline lookup yields CDR1 SGHAT and CDR2 FQNNGV. CDR3 sequence: CASSYPGGETQYF. As DNA, the CDR3 is TGTGCCAGCTCCTACCCGGGGGGAGAGACCCAGTACTTC. The full variable domain, rest sourced from reference TRBV11-2 and TRBJ2-5, is EAGVAQSPRYKIIEKRQSVAFWCNPISGHATLYWYQQILGQGPKLLIQFQNNGVVDDSQLPKDRFSAERLKGVDSTLKIQPAKLEDSAVYLCASSYPGGETQYFGPGTRLLVL.

J is TRBJ2-7 and V is TRBV28, with 9 bases identical to TRBD2. The CDR3 length is 16 residues. Trimming at V came to 7 bases and at J to 4 bases, leaving 14 bases not matched to a gene. Germline V lookup: CDR1 MDHEN, CDR2 SYDVKM. The CDR3 nucleotides read TGTGCCAGCACCTCACTAGCGGGTGTGTCCCGGTACGAGCAGTACTTC. As protein: CASTSLAGVSRYEQYF.

V and J are TRBV9 and TRBJ2-1; D is unclear. V dropped 0 bases and J dropped 8 bases, with 15 bases sitting between them. The germline V gene has CDR1 SGDLS and CDR2 YYNGEE. This CDR3 has 15 residues. In nucleotides, the CDR3 is TGTGCCAGCAGCGTAGTGTCCAACAATCGGGATGAGCAGTTCTTC. It encodes CASSVVSNNRDEQFF.

This clone was recorded a few times. Other DNA sequences in this specimen translate into the identical CDR3. The J gene is TRBJ1-1, the V gene TRBV29-1, with 7 positions matching TRBD1. J gave up 1 base and V 7 bases, and 6 bases lay outside the gene matches. The CDR3 runs to 13 residues. Germline V gene lookup returns CDR1 SQVTM and CDR2 ANQGSEA. CDR3 loop: CSGEGQTNTEAFF. The CDR3 nucleotides are TGCAGCGGAGAGGGACAGACGAACACTGAAGCTTTCTTT.